The entry below describes one T cell receptor beta chain. There are a few counts of this clone. The clone's antigen remains unknown. Base-call qualities are not available, and no considerably larger clone is one nucleotide away. This specimen belongs to a study of cytomegalovirus exposure and HLA in healthy donors (dated by TCRdb to the late 2010s). A note on the overall study: According to an earlier analysis of several hundred of the donors, 200 million or so T cells yielded 95 million to 140 million unique TCR beta sequences and around 280 Gb of sequence data. Genome-wide SNP genotypes for about three fifths of the roughly 670 donors were used in a later genetic analysis, which treated that subset as a discovery cohort. Around 330 gigabases of sequencing data and around 80 million unique TCR sequences made up an early release that covered over 550 HLA-typed donors. In addition to the first cohort of several hundred subjects, a separate validation cohort of under 150 different subjects was used. Among the roughly 400 genotyped donors, approximately 77% belonged to the genetic ancestry cluster associated with self-reported Caucasian donors. The study profiled the T cell repertoires of hundreds of subjects by immunosequencing and related them to cytomegalovirus serostatus. Every discovery cohort repertoire had been produced on one sequencing platform. An earlier analysis of about 600 of the donors used high-throughput TCR beta sequencing to judge whether each TCR beta V gene segment behaved as functional or pseudogenic. A later analysis re-examined previously published TCR beta repertoires from more than 550 donors and added high-resolution HLA genotyping to investigate patterns of TCR occurrence. The study aimed to test whether cataloging public T cell receptors could reveal signatures of past pathogen exposure. Both class I and class II loci were covered by HLA typing, at four-digit resolution. Typing coverage differed by locus: A, B, C, DRB1 and DQB1 were typed in roughly 620-630 donors, DQA1 in about 500, DPA1 in over 600, and DPB1 in 450 to 480. Four to six DR-DQ haplotypes were handled as single units for association and clustering, since linkage in the cohort was strong. In the later analysis, no new phenotypic data were used to find candidate immune exposures; instead, reliance was placed on TCR beta sequences and their occurrence across donors. The study combined high-throughput TCR immunosequencing, statistical association of individual TCRs with disease status, and machine learning to predict cytomegalovirus infection status. Donor age, sex, ethnicity and CMV serostatus were compiled alongside the repertoire data. Among some 400 genotyped donors of the cohort, an average of around 240,000 unique TCR beta nucleotide sequences were sequenced per donor, around a sixth of them non-productive.

From its cysteine to its phenylalanine, the CDR3 spans 14 amino acids. Of all the DNA, just the CDR3 is kept, 42 bases in frame from base 1. From the germline V gene, CDR1 is WSHSY and CDR2 is SAAADI. Clipping removes 2 bases from V and 5 bases from J, with 3 as the unmatched junction base count. Overall study outcomes, separate from this receptor: Correlated functional status among segregating V segments might be attributable to linkage disequilibrium, but an unknown experimental factor could not be ruled out. The classifier was reported to diagnose cytomegalovirus status with high specificity and sensitivity in both the original and validation cohorts. Because some donors lacked HLA typing at each locus, the association tests relied only on the typed subset. A later analysis found that HLA-associated TCR beta chains were more clonally expanded and had lower generation probabilities than equally common non-associated chains. Because counts were too low, about 15 rarely observed V segments, including chromosome 9 orphons, were left out of the earlier analysis of over 550 of the donors. According to a later analysis, parvovirus B19, influenza, CMV and Epstein-Barr virus appeared linked to several top co-occurrence clusters. Most CMV-associated TCR beta chains appeared to be HLA-restricted in a later analysis, and the HLA associations seemed to be driven largely by CMV exposure. The authors suggested that the approach could potentially be generalized to other disease states and immunological phenotypes. In the study, around 160 TCR beta chains were listed as associated with cytomegalovirus. A later genetic analysis associated a missense DCLRE1C variant with V-gene and J-gene trimming of TCR beta chains, and an independent cohort replicated the association. Most TCR sequences were observed very rarely across donors, whereas some public TCRs were present in many individuals. The only immune exposure information available for the cohort was CMV serostatus. A later analysis found that TCR association rates varied across HLA loci, with DRB1 alleles showing the most associated TCRs and HLA-C alleles the fewest. When HLA alleles, especially DR and DQ, strongly co-occurred, attributing TCR associations to individual alleles was difficult. The presence/absence analyses assumed that sequencing depth was roughly uniform across donors, and that assumption may not be true. In a later analysis, 15,000 to 20,000 TCR beta sequences were associated with specific HLA alleles at a false discovery rate of 0.05. The 87-base-pair reads could not distinguish some IMGT-functional V segments, including TRBV6-2 and TRBV6-3, so those segments were excluded. The cohort was sequenced for TCR beta chains only, and without alpha or paired-chain data the features that could be detected were limited. In a later genetic analysis, fewer N-insertions in productive TCRs were reported among donors in an Asian-associated ancestry cluster than the roughly 700-donor mean. A few of the identified cytomegalovirus-associated TCR beta chains were confirmed in vitro to be specific for cytomegalovirus antigens. An earlier analysis of around 540 of the donors showed that most TCR beta V segments appeared in productive rearrangements either about 90% or about 30% of the time, which broadly matched IMGT annotations. A group of highly shared sequence variants was considered likely to be a technical artifact of the sequencing pipeline. A further reported finding was that TCR beta sequences accurately predicted the HLA-A and HLA-B alleles for most subjects in the first cohort.

Preparation of the library involved the immunoSEQ multiplex PCR assay. For the multiplex PCR, a mixture combining 60 forward primers for TCR Vbeta segments and 13 reverse primers for TCR Jbeta segments was used. Amplification of the CDR3 region of rearranged TCR beta genes was performed with a multiplex PCR assay on genomic DNA. The amplified TCR beta libraries were sequenced on the Illumina HiSeq System as 87-base-pair reads. Turning to the authors' computational methods: Across the roughly 640 repertoires, a later analysis counted tens of millions of unique TCR beta chains, roughly 11 million of which were shared by at least two donors. A nearest-neighbor algorithm error-corrected the raw reads and collapsed the reads into unique sequences, merging closely related sequences to remove PCR and sequencing errors. Alignment of CDR3 sequences to IMGT reference sequences was used to assign V, D and J gene segments. For a sequence to be retained, a match of at least six nucleotides was required to both a V gene segment and a J gene segment. Rearrangements were called productive when the CDR3 lacked stop codons and stayed in frame with V and J; all others were non-productive. CDR3 was defined according to IMGT convention as the region running from the second conserved V-encoded cysteine to the conserved J-encoded phenylalanine. Sequences without an unambiguous match to a single V gene segment were excluded from the earlier analysis of approximately 560 of the donors. An earlier analysis of roughly 590 of the donors called V segments functional above 56.7% productive rearrangements and segregating when the between-donor standard deviation exceeded 5%. A statistical classification framework was built to diagnose cytomegalovirus status from the catalog of TCR beta chain sequences. V and J gene assignment, in a later analysis, came from comparing TCR nucleotide sequences with IMGT/GENE-DB human TR gene sequences. The TCRdist pipeline was used in a later analysis to assign CDR3 sequences and most-parsimonious VDJ recombination scenarios. In a later analysis, every TCR beta chain was defined by the combination of its CDR3 amino acid sequence and its V-gene family, and reads without a unique V-gene family were dropped. To address suspected cross-contamination and a sequencing artifact, a later analysis removed around 600 highly shared, low-generation-probability nucleotide sequences. For each public chain, a later analysis derived a clonal expansion index from normalized ranks of inferred template counts within each repertoire. A later analysis computed generation probabilities with a VDJ recombination model fitted to out-of-frame rearrangements, and checked the results against IGoR. Hypergeometric tests were used in a later analysis to score TCR-TCR, TCR-HLA and TCR-CMV co-occurrence, with a repertoire-size bias correction applied to the TCR pairs. To estimate false discovery rates, a later analysis permuted the HLA or CMV assignments 20 times. In a later analysis, co-occurring TCRs were grouped using DBSCAN, and TCRdist sequence similarity was added for clustering within HLA-allele-positive subsets. Repertoires with fewer than 30,000 or more than 120,000 public chains, plus five repertoires with anomalous nucleotide sharing, were excluded from co-occurrence clustering. In its TCRdb copy, this immuneACCESS table keeps in-frame sequences only and misses some clones. Where compared with another copy, unresolved V genes explain less than half of these, and the others have no known cause. D and trimming were read from the DNA, whereas the V and J calls and clone size are those reported in that table. This sample holds some 100,000 clones; around three quarters were observed only once. The top ten clonotypes cover approximately 2.4% of the sample.

The cohort consisted of 650 to 850 healthy bone marrow donors. At the time of sampling, every cohort member was nominally healthy, though immune exposures that went unrecorded were likely present. The donor tested CMV seronegative and was one of the 352 seronegative cohort members. A peripheral blood sample was collected from each donor, and TCR beta sequencing was performed on peripheral blood mononuclear cells. The Qiagen DNeasy Blood Extraction Kit was used to extract genomic DNA from the blood cell samples. The V and J genes are TRBV10-2 and TRBJ2-7; a stretch of 10 junction bases matches TRBD2. The sequencing input was PBMCs. This TCR derives from a female donor in good health and CMV-seronegative. CDR3 loop: CASSEQRGGNEQYF. The sequenced DNA: TGCGCCAGCAGTGAGCAGCGGGGGGGCAACGAGCAGTACTTC.